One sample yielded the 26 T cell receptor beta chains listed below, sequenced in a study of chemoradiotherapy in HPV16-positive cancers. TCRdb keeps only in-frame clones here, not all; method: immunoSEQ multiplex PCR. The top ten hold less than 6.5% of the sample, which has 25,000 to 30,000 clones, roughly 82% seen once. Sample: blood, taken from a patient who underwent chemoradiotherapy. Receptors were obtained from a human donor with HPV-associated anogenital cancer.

This CDR3 is CASSPTGYSGNTIYF. CDR3 sequence (DNA): TGTGCCAGCAGTCCGACAGGATACTCTGGAAACACCATATATTTT. The V and J genes are TRBV6-1 and TRBJ1-3; weak D call: TRBD1 (6 bases). The CDR3 contains 15 residues. Germline V CDR1 and CDR2: MNHNS, SASEGT. Deletions cut 5 bases from V and 0 bases from J, with 11 bases between.

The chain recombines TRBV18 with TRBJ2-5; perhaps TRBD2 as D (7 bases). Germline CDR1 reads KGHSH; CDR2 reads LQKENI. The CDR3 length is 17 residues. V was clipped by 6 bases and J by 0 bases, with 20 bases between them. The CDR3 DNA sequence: TGTGCCAGCTCCGTTAACGGGGGGCCGATGAACCAAGAGACCCAGTACTTC. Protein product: CASSVNGGPMNQETQYF. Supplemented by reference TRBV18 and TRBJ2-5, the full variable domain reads NAGVMQNPRHLVRRRGQEARLRCSPMKGHSHVYWYRQLPEEGLKFMVYLQKENIIDESGMPKERFSAEFPKEGPSILRIQQVVRGDSAAYFCASSVNGGPMNQETQYFGPGTRLLVL.

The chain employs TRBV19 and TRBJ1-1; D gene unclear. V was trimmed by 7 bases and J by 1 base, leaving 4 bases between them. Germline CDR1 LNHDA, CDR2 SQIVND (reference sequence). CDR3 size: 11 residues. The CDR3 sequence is CASIANTEAFF. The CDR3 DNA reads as TGTGCCAGTATTGCGAACACTGAAGCTTTCTTT.

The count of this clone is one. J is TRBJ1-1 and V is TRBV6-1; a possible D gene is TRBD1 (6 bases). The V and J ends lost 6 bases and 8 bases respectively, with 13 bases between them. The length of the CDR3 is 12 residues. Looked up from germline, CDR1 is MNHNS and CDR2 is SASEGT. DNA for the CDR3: TGTGCCAGCAGCCTCGGGACACTAGAAGCTTTCTTT. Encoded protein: CASSLGTLEAFF.

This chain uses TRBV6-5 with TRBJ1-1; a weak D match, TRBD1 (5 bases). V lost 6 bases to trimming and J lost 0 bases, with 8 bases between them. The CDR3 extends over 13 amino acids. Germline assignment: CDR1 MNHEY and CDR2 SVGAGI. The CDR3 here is CASRDTLNTEAFF. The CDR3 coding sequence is TGTGCCAGCAGGGACACCTTGAACACTGAAGCTTTCTTT.

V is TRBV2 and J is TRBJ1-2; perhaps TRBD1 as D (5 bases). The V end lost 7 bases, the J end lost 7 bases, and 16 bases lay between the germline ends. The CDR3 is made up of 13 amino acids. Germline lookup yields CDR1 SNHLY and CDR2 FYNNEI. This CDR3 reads CASTPTGGFGYTF. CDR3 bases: TGTGCCAGCACTCCTACGGGGGGGTTTGGCTACACCTTC.

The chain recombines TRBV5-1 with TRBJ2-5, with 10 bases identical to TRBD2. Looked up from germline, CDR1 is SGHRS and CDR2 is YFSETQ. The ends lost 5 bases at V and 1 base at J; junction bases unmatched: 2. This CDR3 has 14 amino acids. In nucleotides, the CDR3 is TGCGCCAGCAGTTCTAGCGGGGGCCAAGAGACCCAGTACTTC. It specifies CASSSSGGQETQYF.

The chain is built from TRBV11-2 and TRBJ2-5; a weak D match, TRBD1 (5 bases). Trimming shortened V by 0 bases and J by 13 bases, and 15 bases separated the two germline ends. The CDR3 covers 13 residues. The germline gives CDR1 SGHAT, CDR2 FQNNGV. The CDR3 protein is CASSLESRAGMYF. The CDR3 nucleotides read TGTGCCAGCAGCTTAGAATCCCGGGCAGGGATGTACTTC.

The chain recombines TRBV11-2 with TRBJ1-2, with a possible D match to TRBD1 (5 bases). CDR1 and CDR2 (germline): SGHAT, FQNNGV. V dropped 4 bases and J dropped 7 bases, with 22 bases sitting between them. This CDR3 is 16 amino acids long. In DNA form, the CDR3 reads TGTGCCAGCAGCTCCACCCGACCGGGGACCTCTGGTGGCTACACCTTC. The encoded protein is CASSSTRPGTSGGYTF.

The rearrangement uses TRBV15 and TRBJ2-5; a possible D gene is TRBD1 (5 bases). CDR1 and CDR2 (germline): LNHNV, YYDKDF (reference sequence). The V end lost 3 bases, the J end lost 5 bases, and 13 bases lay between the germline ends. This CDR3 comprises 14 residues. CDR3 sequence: CATSRAGMRETQYF. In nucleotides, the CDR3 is TGTGCCACCAGCAGGGCAGGGATGAGGGAGACCCAGTACTTC. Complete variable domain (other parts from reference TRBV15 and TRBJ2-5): DAMVIQNPRYQVTQFGKPVTLSCSQTLNHNVMYWYQQKSSQAPKLLFHYYDKDFNNEADTPDNFQSRRPNTSFCFLDIRSPGLGDTAMYLCATSRAGMRETQYFGPGTRLLVL.

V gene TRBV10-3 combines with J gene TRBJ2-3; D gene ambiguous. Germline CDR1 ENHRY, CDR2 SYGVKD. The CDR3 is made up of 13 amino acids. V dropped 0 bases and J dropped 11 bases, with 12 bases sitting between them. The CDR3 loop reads CAISESVTAQQYF. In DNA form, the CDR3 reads TGTGCCATCAGTGAGTCAGTGACCGCACAGCAGTATTTT.

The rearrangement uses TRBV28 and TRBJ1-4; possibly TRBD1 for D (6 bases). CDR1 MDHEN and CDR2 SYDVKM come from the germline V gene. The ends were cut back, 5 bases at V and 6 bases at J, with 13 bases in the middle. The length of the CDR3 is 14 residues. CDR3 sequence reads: CASSPRDNHEKLFF. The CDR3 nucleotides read TGTGCCAGCAGTCCCCGGGACAACCATGAAAAACTGTTTTTT.

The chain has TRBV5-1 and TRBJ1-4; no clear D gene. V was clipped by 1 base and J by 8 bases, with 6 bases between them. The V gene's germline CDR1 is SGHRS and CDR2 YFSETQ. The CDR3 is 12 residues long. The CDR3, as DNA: TGCGCCAGCAGCTTGAATGGAGAAAAACTGTTTTTT. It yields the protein CASSLNGEKLFF.

The CDR3 sequence: CASSPLTLAGGPRNEQFF. The CDR3 DNA is TGTGCCAGCAGCCCCTTGACCTTAGCGGGGGGGCCGCGCAATGAGCAGTTCTTC. This chain joins TRBV14 and TRBJ2-1, with 11 nucleotides matching TRBD2. CDR1 and CDR2 from the germline V gene are SGHDN and FVKESK. V gave up 4 bases and J gave up 6 bases; unmatched junction bases: 14. The length of the CDR3 is 18 residues.

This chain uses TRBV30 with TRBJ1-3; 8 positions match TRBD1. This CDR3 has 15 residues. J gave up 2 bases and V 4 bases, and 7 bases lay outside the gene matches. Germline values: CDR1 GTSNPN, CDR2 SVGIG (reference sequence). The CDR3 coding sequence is TGTGCCTGGACCCGCAGGGGGCGAACTGGAAACACCATATATTTT. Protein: CAWTRRGRTGNTIYF. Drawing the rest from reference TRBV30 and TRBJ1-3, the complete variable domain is SQTIHQWPATLVQPVGSPLSLECTVEGTSNPNLYWYRQAAGRGLQLLFYSVGIGQISSEVPQNLSASRPQDRQFILSSKKLLLSDSGFYLCAWTRRGRTGNTIYFGEGSWLTVV.

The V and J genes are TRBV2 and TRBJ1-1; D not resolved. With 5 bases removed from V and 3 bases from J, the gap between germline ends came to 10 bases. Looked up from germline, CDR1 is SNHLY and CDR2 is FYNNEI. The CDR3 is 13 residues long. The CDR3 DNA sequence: TGTGCCAGCAGTTTCGGGGATCACACTGAAGCTTTCTTT. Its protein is CASSFGDHTEAFF.

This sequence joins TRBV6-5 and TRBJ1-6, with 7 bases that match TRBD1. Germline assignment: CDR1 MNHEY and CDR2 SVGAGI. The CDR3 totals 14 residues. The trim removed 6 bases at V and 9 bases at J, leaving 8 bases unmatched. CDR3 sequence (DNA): TGTGCCAGCAGCACGACAGGGAAGCGTTCACCCCTCCACTTT. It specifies CASSTTGKRSPLHF.

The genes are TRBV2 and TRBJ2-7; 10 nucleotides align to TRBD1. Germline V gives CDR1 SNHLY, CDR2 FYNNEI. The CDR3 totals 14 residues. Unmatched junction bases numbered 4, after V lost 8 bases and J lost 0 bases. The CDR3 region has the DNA TGTGCCAGCGTCAGGGACAGGGGCTCCTACGAGCAGTACTTC. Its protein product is CASVRDRGSYEQYF.

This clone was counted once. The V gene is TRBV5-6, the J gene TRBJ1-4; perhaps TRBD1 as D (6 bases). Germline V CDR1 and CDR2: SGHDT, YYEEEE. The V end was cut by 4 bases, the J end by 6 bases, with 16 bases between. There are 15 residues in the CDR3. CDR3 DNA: TGTGCCAGCAGCGTCCAGGGGAAGAGGGATGAAAAACTGTTTTTT. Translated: CASSVQGKRDEKLFF.

CDR3 protein: CASSWQGPNQPQHF. CDR3 coding DNA: TGTGCCAGCAGCTGGCAGGGGCCGAATCAGCCCCAGCATTTT. This chain connects TRBV5-6 to TRBJ1-5; D may be TRBD1 (6 bases). The germline gives CDR1 SGHDT, CDR2 YYEEEE. Trimming removed 3 bases at V and 4 bases at J, with 11 bases between. The CDR3 totals 14 residues.

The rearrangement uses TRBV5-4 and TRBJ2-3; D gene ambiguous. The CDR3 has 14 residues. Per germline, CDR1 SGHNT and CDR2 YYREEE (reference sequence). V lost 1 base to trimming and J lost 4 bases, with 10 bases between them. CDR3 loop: CASSLTDRADTQYF. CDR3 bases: TGTGCCAGCAGCTTGACAGATCGCGCAGATACGCAGTATTTT. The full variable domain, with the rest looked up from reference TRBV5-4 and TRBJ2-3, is ETGVTQSPTHLIKTRGQQVTLRCSSQSGHNTVSWYQQALGQGPQFIFQYYREEENGRGNFPPRFSGLQFPNYSSELNVNALELDDSALYLCASSLTDRADTQYFGPGTRLTVL.

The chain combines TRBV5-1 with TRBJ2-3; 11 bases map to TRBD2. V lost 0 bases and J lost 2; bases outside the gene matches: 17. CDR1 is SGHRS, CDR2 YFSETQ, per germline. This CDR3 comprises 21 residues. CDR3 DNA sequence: TGCGCCAGCAGCTTGGCTAGGCTAGCGGGGGGTAGAGAGGCCTACACAGATACGCAGTATTTT. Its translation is CASSLARLAGGREAYTDTQYF.

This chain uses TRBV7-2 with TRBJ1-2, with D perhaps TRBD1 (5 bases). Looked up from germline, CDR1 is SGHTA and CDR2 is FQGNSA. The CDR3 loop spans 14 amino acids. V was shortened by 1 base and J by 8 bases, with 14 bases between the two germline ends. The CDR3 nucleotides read TGTGCCAGCAGCTTAGAAATCTGGGGGGACGGCTACACCTTC. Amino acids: CASSLEIWGDGYTF.

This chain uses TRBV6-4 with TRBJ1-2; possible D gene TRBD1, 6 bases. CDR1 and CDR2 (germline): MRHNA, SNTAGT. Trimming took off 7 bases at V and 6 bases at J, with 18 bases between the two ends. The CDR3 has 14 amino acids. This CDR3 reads CASTIDGGSDGYTF. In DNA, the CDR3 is TGTGCCAGCACTATTGATGGGGGCTCGGATGGCTACACCTTC.

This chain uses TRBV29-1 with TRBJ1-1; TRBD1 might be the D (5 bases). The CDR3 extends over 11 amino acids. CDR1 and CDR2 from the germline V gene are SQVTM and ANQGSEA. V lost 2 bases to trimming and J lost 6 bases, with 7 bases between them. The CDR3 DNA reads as TGCAGCGTTGAAAGGGGAGCTGAAGCTTTCTTT. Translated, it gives CSVERGAEAFF.

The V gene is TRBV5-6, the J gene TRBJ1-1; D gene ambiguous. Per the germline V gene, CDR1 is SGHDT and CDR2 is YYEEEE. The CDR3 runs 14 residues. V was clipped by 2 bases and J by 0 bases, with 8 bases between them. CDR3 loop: CASSLRGVNTEAFF. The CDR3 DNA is TGTGCCAGCAGCTTAAGAGGAGTGAACACTGAAGCTTTCTTT.